Listed below are T cell receptor beta chains from one sample, sequenced in a study of cytomegalovirus exposure and HLA in healthy donors. Profiled with immunoSEQ multiplex PCR; TCRdb holds only in-frame clones, not every one. The sample contains 35,000 to 45,000 clones, about 50% of which appear only once. Sequencing input: PBMCs. The receptor source for this set is a human donor in good health. Each CDR3 is given with its conserved first and last residue. The order of the fields is clone size, V gene, J gene, CDR3 protein. Clone size appears in some rows only: once, few, many, or a class for an expanded clone.

clone_size: few
v_call: TRBV28
j_call: TRBJ1-5
cdr3_aa: CASSLWGRGVYSNQPQHF

clone_size: NA
v_call: TRBV6-1
j_call: TRBJ2-7
cdr3_aa: CASSEVLQIYEQYF

clone_size: NA
v_call: TRBV18
j_call: TRBJ1-1
cdr3_aa: CASSQWGTGRGTEAFF

clone_size: NA
v_call: TRBV29-1
j_call: TRBJ2-5
cdr3_aa: CSVEGGTGVLRETQYF

clone_size: NA
v_call: TRBV4-3
j_call: TRBJ2-7
cdr3_aa: CASSQGTGGYYEQYF

clone_size: few
v_call: TRBV25-1
j_call: TRBJ2-7
cdr3_aa: CASSKPGRFYEQYF

clone_size: NA
v_call: TRBV19
j_call: TRBJ1-2
cdr3_aa: CASRGTANSFLIGYTF

clone_size: NA
v_call: TRBV27
j_call: TRBJ2-2
cdr3_aa: CASSSLSGLAGENTGELFF

clone_size: few
v_call: TRBV5-4
j_call: TRBJ2-7
cdr3_aa: CASSFGGSSSYEQYF

clone_size: NA
v_call: TRBV2
j_call: TRBJ1-1
cdr3_aa: CASSEYRGGNTEAFF

clone_size: NA
v_call: TRBV7-8
j_call: TRBJ1-5
cdr3_aa: CASSLEGGGNQPQHF

clone_size: NA
v_call: TRBV4-1
j_call: TRBJ1-4
cdr3_aa: CASSQGGEVEKLFF

clone_size: NA
v_call: TRBV18
j_call: TRBJ1-1
cdr3_aa: CASSPGYRAEAFF

clone_size: NA
v_call: TRBV18
j_call: TRBJ1-2
cdr3_aa: CASSPTGTDYGYTF

clone_size: NA
v_call: TRBV7-9
j_call: TRBJ1-5
cdr3_aa: CASSLGVGYSSNQPQHF

clone_size: NA
v_call: TRBV27
j_call: TRBJ1-3
cdr3_aa: CASSLRLPSSGNTIYF

clone_size: NA
v_call: TRBV7-9
j_call: TRBJ2-7
cdr3_aa: CASSPSGGYNEQYF

clone_size: NA
v_call: TRBV7-6
j_call: TRBJ2-1
cdr3_aa: CASSLAYGSTEQFF

clone_size: NA
v_call: TRBV6-1
j_call: TRBJ2-7
cdr3_aa: CASRPGSTGSYEQYF

clone_size: NA
v_call: TRBV4-3
j_call: TRBJ2-5
cdr3_aa: CASSQRLRGDETQYF

clone_size: once
v_call: TRBV4-2
j_call: TRBJ1-2
cdr3_aa: CASSQDPTNYGYTF

clone_size: NA
v_call: TRBV30
j_call: TRBJ2-6
cdr3_aa: CAGQNWGSTPESGANVLTF

clone_size: NA
v_call: TRBV6-5
j_call: TRBJ1-6
cdr3_aa: CASSYSRGRSPLHF

clone_size: NA
v_call: TRBV6-5
j_call: TRBJ1-5
cdr3_aa: CASRKRELPGQPQHF

clone_size: NA
v_call: TRBV29-1
j_call: TRBJ1-2
cdr3_aa: CSVVSSGGSYGYTF

clone_size: NA
v_call: TRBV19
j_call: TRBJ1-6
cdr3_aa: CATKRGGESYNSPLHF

clone_size: NA
v_call: TRBV7-9
j_call: TRBJ2-3
cdr3_aa: CASIRGDSTDTQYF

clone_size: NA
v_call: TRBV7-2
j_call: TRBJ2-3
cdr3_aa: CASSSSSSMSTDTQYF

clone_size: NA
v_call: TRBV5-1
j_call: TRBJ1-3
cdr3_aa: CASSLWTGLSSGNTIYF

clone_size: few
v_call: TRBV5-4
j_call: TRBJ2-2
cdr3_aa: CASSFASGSTGELFF

clone_size: NA
v_call: TRBV10-3
j_call: TRBJ2-5
cdr3_aa: CAISDLEREGRETQYF

clone_size: few
v_call: TRBV9
j_call: TRBJ2-7
cdr3_aa: CASSWTHLEEKQYF

clone_size: NA
v_call: TRBV4-3
j_call: TRBJ2-1
cdr3_aa: CASSQDGHGRYNEQFF

clone_size: NA
v_call: TRBV9
j_call: TRBJ2-5
cdr3_aa: CASSVGRVSGQETQYF

clone_size: few
v_call: TRBV27
j_call: TRBJ1-4
cdr3_aa: CASSLSIPVNEKLFF

clone_size: NA
v_call: TRBV7-2
j_call: TRBJ2-7
cdr3_aa: CASSSQSTSGGGEQYF

clone_size: few
v_call: TRBV23-1
j_call: TRBJ2-4
cdr3_aa: CASTLPRRAKNIQYF

clone_size: few
v_call: TRBV5-6
j_call: TRBJ2-7
cdr3_aa: CASSLVVNIAGGPYEQYF

clone_size: once
v_call: TRBV10-2
j_call: TRBJ1-6
cdr3_aa: CASSELSGSSPLHF

clone_size: NA
v_call: TRBV2
j_call: TRBJ1-1
cdr3_aa: CASSATGTSEAFF

clone_size: NA
v_call: TRBV9
j_call: TRBJ1-3
cdr3_aa: CASSVSPTGSGNTIYF

clone_size: few
v_call: TRBV4-3
j_call: TRBJ2-3
cdr3_aa: CASSQGTSGGAVGTDTQYF

clone_size: few
v_call: TRBV28
j_call: TRBJ2-7
cdr3_aa: CASSPGLAGSYEQYF

clone_size: NA
v_call: TRBV7-2
j_call: TRBJ2-5
cdr3_aa: CASSLQTGIGRETQYF

clone_size: NA
v_call: TRBV4-2
j_call: TRBJ1-1
cdr3_aa: CASSQVHGRRGATEAFF

clone_size: NA
v_call: TRBV5-4
j_call: TRBJ2-7
cdr3_aa: CASSLRTSSYEQYF

clone_size: NA
v_call: TRBV4-3
j_call: TRBJ2-1
cdr3_aa: CASSQAGLAGGGDEQFF

clone_size: NA
v_call: TRBV28
j_call: TRBJ2-7
cdr3_aa: CASSPPNGEQYF

clone_size: NA
v_call: TRBV18
j_call: TRBJ1-3
cdr3_aa: CASSLWTGDQSGNTIYF

clone_size: few
v_call: TRBV5-4
j_call: TRBJ2-7
cdr3_aa: CASSLLGSGGYTEQYF